The 27 T cell receptor beta chains below were found in one sample sequenced in a study of blood T cells in healthy people across ages. It was with a sample-barcoded 5' primer and a J-beta primer mix that a second PCR of roughly 7 to 12 cycles was run. MiXCR, run by TCRdb on the 5' RACE reads, gives a single entry per CDR3 protein. This sample has 540,000 or so distinct CDR3 sequences; around 24% occur once, and the top ten carry just over 8.5%. These sequences were also reported in another study, on T cells of mothers and their children.

Sequenced sample: blood. The source is a boy younger than 18 in good health.

With respect to this clonotype: Sequence at one end of the junction differs from germline and may be a read error. This chain joins TRBV9 and TRBJ2-5; TRBD2 matches at 11 bases. The J call could be wrong; TRBJ2-1 is a better fit for the DNA end. This CDR3 is built from 15 residues. The germline CDR1 and CDR2 sequences are SGDLS and YYNGEE. This CDR3 is CASGVAGGSPHEQFF. The CDR3 nucleotides read TGTGCCAGCGGCGTAGCGGGGGGGAGCCCACATGAGCAGTTCTTC.

This clonotype was observed a few times. The CDR3 spells CASSRGLGSEQYF. The CDR3 coding sequence is TGTGCCAGCAGCCGGGGACTGGGTTCCGAGCAGTACTTC. This chain links TRBV7-9 with TRBJ2-7; D perhaps matches TRBD2 (6 bases). The CDR3 is made up of 13 amino acids. Looked up from germline, CDR1 is SEHNR and CDR2 is FQNEAQ (reference sequence). The V end lost 5 bases, the J end lost 6 bases, and 14 bases lay between the germline ends.

The rearrangement joins TRBV6-2 or TRBV6-3 to TRBJ2-1; D unclear. The CDR3 consists of 15 residues. V dropped 6 bases and J dropped 1 base, with 13 bases sitting between them. Germline V lookup: CDR1 MNHEY, CDR2 SVGEGT. CDR3 sequence (DNA): TGTGCCAGCAGCACCCTCGACTCATCCTACAATGAGCAGTTCTTC. Its protein is CASSTLDSSYNEQFF.

The chain uses TRBV7-2 and TRBJ2-1; D is perhaps TRBD1 or TRBD2 (5 bases each). This CDR3 comprises 16 residues. Germline CDR1 and CDR2: SGHTA and FQGNSA. Trimming removed 1 base at V and 5 bases at J, with 15 bases between. The CDR3 DNA is TGTGCCAGCAGCTTAGGAGGGGCGAGGGGACACAATGAGCAGTTCTTC. Its translation: CASSLGGARGHNEQFF. Using reference TRBV7-2 and TRBJ2-1 for the parts outside the CDR3, the full variable domain is GAGVSQSPSNKVTEKGKDVELRCDPISGHTALYWYRQSLGQGLEFLIYFQGNSAPDKSGLPSDRFSAERTGGSVSTLTIQRTQQEDSAVYLCASSLGGARGHNEQFFGPGTRLTVL.

V and J are TRBV28 and TRBJ2-5; D remains ambiguous. Trimming pared 7 bases from V and 3 bases from J, leaving 3 bases between. The CDR3 extends over 10 amino acids. Germline V gene sequence: CDR1 MDHEN, CDR2 SYDVKM. This chain's CDR3 is CASKKETQYF. In nucleotides, the CDR3 is TGTGCCAGCAAGAAAGAGACCCAGTACTTC.

The CDR3 bases are TGCAGTGCTAGAGCAGCCGGGAGGGGGTACAATGAGCAGTTCTTC. Amino acid sequence: CSARAAGRGYNEQFF. The V gene is TRBV20-1, the J gene TRBJ2-1; 8 bases are shared with TRBD2. The CDR3 spans 15 residues. Germline CDR1 and CDR2: DFQATT and SNEGSKA (reference sequence). The ends lost 1 base at V and 4 bases at J; junction bases unmatched: 6.

This clonotype has a handful of counts. The chain couples TRBV7-2 to TRBJ2-3; 7 bases are shared with TRBD2. CDR1 and CDR2 (germline): SGHTA, FQGNSA. V lost 1 base to trimming and J lost 0 bases; unmatched junction nucleotides: 10. This CDR3 has 18 residues. The CDR3 DNA is TGTGCCAGCAGCTTAGGTTCAGTAGCGGGTCCTAGCACAGATACGCAGTATTTT. It translates to CASSLGSVAGPSTDTQYF.

The chain recombines TRBV7-9 with TRBJ1-2; 9 bases agree with TRBD1. After removal of 5 bases from V and 4 bases from J, the junction contained 5 bases not matched to a gene. This CDR3 has 14 residues. From germline, CDR1 is SEHNR and CDR2 FQNEAQ (reference sequence). The CDR3 DNA follows: TGTGCCAGCAGCCCCCGGGACAGGGTCTATGGCTACACCTTC. Its protein is CASSPRDRVYGYTF.

This clonotype came up a few times. This CDR3 is CATSSLTGWEGYTF. CDR3 nucleotides: TGTGCCACCAGCAGCCTCACAGGGTGGGAAGGCTACACCTTC. The rearrangement joins TRBV15 to TRBJ1-2; D may be TRBD1 (6 bases). The germline V gene has CDR1 LNHNV and CDR2 YYDKDF (reference sequence). The CDR3 runs to 14 residues. The V and J ends lost 3 bases and 8 bases respectively, with 16 bases between them.

This chain uses TRBV4-3 with TRBJ1-3; possibly TRBD1 for D (5 bases). Germline loops: CDR1 LGHNA, CDR2 YSLEER. V lost 1 base and J lost 0, with 7 bases in between. The CDR3 runs 15 residues. The CDR3 DNA follows: TGCGCCAGCAGCCAAGGGGGGTACTCTGGAAACACCATATATTTT. As protein: CASSQGGYSGNTIYF.

CDR3 in amino acids: CASSLGNIAGSPDTQYF. CDR3 in DNA: TGTGCCAGCAGCTTAGGAAATATAGCGGGGAGCCCAGATACGCAGTATTTT. The rearrangement uses TRBV7-2 and TRBJ2-3; TRBD2 aligns across 8 bases. Trimming took 1 base from V and 4 from J; bases not matched to a gene: 10. Germline CDR1 reads SGHTA; CDR2 reads FQGNSA. The CDR3 sequence is 17 residues long.

This chain connects TRBV7-8 to TRBJ2-1; D might be TRBD1 (5 bases). The CDR3 has 16 residues. V shed 4 bases and J shed 10 bases, with 23 bases lying between them. Germline CDR1 is SGHVS and CDR2 is FQNEAQ. The CDR3 is CASSSPHRITDYEQFF. CDR3 nucleotide sequence: TGTGCCAGCAGCTCCCCCCACAGGATTACCGATTACGAGCAGTTCTTC.

The J gene is TRBJ1-6, the V gene TRBV9; D call uncertain. This CDR3 contains 13 residues. Trimming shortened V by 0 bases and J by 8 bases, and 6 bases separated the two germline ends. Germline V lookup: CDR1 SGDLS, CDR2 YYNGEE. The CDR3 DNA sequence: TGTGCCAGCAGCGTAGAGCAGGATTCACCCCTCCACTTT. This codes for CASSVEQDSPLHF. Full variable domain (outside the CDR3, taken from reference TRBV9 and TRBJ1-6): DSGVTQTPKHLITATGQRVTLRCSPRSGDLSVYWYQQSLDQGLQFLIQYYNGEERAKGNILERFSAQQFPDLHSELNLSSLELGDSALYFCASSVEQDSPLHFGNGTRLTVT.

Worth noting for this clonotype: At one boundary the junction diverges from the germline segment, which might be a read error. The chain recombines TRBV7-9 with TRBJ2-3, with 9 bases that match TRBD2. The CDR3 contains 14 residues. CDR1 and CDR2 from the germline V gene are SEHNR and FQNEAQ (reference sequence). For the CDR3, the DNA is TGTGCCGGCAGCCCCGGGACTAGCAGGGATACGCAGTATTTT. Its translation is CAGSPGTSRDTQYF.

The chain recombines TRBV28 with TRBJ2-1; 7 bases agree with TRBD1. Per the germline V gene, CDR1 is MDHEN and CDR2 is SYDVKM. The CDR3 covers 17 residues. With 5 bases clipped from V and 5 bases from J, the junction kept 15 bases outside the gene matches. CDR3 region: CASSRLGEGARDNEQFF. DNA of the CDR3: TGTGCCAGCAGTCGCCTCGGAGAGGGGGCTAGGGACAATGAGCAGTTCTTC.

This clonotype has ten or more counts. The chain employs TRBV7-3 and TRBJ2-1; TRBD2 agrees at 12 bases. V shed 0 bases and J 7 bases; nucleotides not matched to a gene: 7. CDR1 SGHTA and CDR2 FQGTGA come from the germline V gene. The CDR3 extends over 17 amino acids. The CDR3 protein is CASSLTTTSGSYNEQFF. Written as DNA, the CDR3 is TGTGCCAGCAGCTTAACGACGACTAGCGGGAGTTATAATGAGCAGTTCTTC.

This clonotype was observed a few times. The rearrangement joins TRBV15 to TRBJ2-1, with 8 bases fitting TRBD2. This CDR3 has 16 amino acids. Germline V lookup: CDR1 LNHNV, CDR2 YYDKDF (reference sequence). The J segment lost 3 bases and the V segment lost 0 bases, leaving 4 bases of the junction unmatched. CDR3 in amino acids: CATSRDRGGDYNEQFF. The CDR3 coding sequence is TGTGCCACCAGCAGAGATCGGGGGGGGGACTACAATGAGCAGTTCTTC.

The chain carries TRBV6-5 and TRBJ1-4; D uncertain. V shed 5 bases and J shed 6 bases, with 16 bases lying between them. The CDR3 runs to 15 residues. Germline assignment: CDR1 MNHEY and CDR2 SVGAGI. The CDR3 reads CASSPRRAADEKLFF. CDR3 coding DNA: TGTGCCAGCAGTCCCCGGAGGGCTGCTGATGAAAAACTGTTTTTT.

V and J are TRBV11-3 and TRBJ2-5, with TRBD2 identical over 9 bases. Trimming removed 5 bases from V and 4 bases from J; junction bases left unmatched: 5. CDR1 and CDR2 from the germline V gene are SGHNT and YENEEA. The CDR3 sequence is 14 residues long. Written as DNA, the CDR3 is TGTGCCAGCAGCGCCTTAGCGGGAGCAGAGACCCAGTACTTC. The encoded protein is CASSALAGAETQYF.

The chain joins TRBV28 to TRBJ1-6; D is ambiguous. CDR1 is MDHEN, CDR2 SYDVKM, per germline. Trimming cost V 4 bases and J 7 bases, with 17 bases left between them. This CDR3 has 16 amino acids. The CDR3 DNA reads TGTGCCAGCAGTTCCCCGCGAAAGGACCTAAATTCACCCCTCCACTTT. As protein: CASSSPRKDLNSPLHF.

The chain is built from TRBV5-1 and TRBJ2-3; D unclear. CDR1 is SGHRS, CDR2 YFSETQ, per germline. The length of the CDR3 is 15 residues. Trimming removed 0 bases at V and 0 bases at J, with 8 bases between. CDR3 sequence (DNA): TGCGCCAGCAGCTTGGAAGCTGCTAGCACAGATACGCAGTATTTT. Translating it yields CASSLEAASTDTQYF.

This chain joins TRBV5-1 and TRBJ2-7, with unresolved D. The tail of the sequence fits TRBJ2-1 better, so the J call may be wrong. The CDR3 loop spans 14 amino acids. Germline V lookup: CDR1 SGHRS, CDR2 YFSETQ. This CDR3 reads CASSLAVWEYEQFF. CDR3 coding DNA: TGCGCCAGCAGCTTGGCCGTTTGGGAATATGAGCAGTTCTTC.

The chain employs TRBV5-6 and TRBJ1-2, with D unclear. The V and J ends lost 3 bases and 9 bases respectively, with 15 bases between them. The germline V gene has CDR1 SGHDT and CDR2 YYEEEE. This CDR3 is 13 amino acids long. CDR3 in DNA: TGTGCCAGCAGCTCCCCTGAGGGTCGTCGCTACACCTTC. Translated: CASSSPEGRRYTF.

This clonotype showed up just a few times. CDR3 sequence (DNA): TGTGCCATCAGTGAGTCTGTCGTCAGCTATGGCTACACCTTC. It encodes CAISESVVSYGYTF. This sequence joins TRBV10-3 and TRBJ1-2, with unresolved D. There are 14 residues in the CDR3. The germline V and J ends were trimmed by 0 bases and 4 bases, with 9 bases remaining between them. Per the germline V gene, CDR1 is ENHRY and CDR2 is SYGVKD.

This clonotype has only a few counts. The V call is TRBV6-1, the J call TRBJ1-4, with a weak D call TRBD1 (5 bases). The CDR3 consists of 13 residues. The germline V gene has CDR1 MNHNS and CDR2 SASEGT. Trimming took 7 bases from V and 7 from J, leaving 13 bases between them. The CDR3 DNA sequence: TGTGCCAGCAACCCAGACAGTGCTGAAAAACTGTTTTTT. Protein product: CASNPDSAEKLFF.

This clonotype has at least ten counts. This chain links TRBV29-1 with TRBJ2-5; D is possibly TRBD1 (6 bases). V was trimmed by 0 bases and J by 2 bases, leaving 13 bases between them. CDR3 length: 15 residues. Germline loops: CDR1 SQVTM, CDR2 ANQGSEA. Here the CDR3 reads CSVEDGRTAQETQYF. The CDR3, as DNA: TGCAGCGTTGAAGACGGAAGGACAGCACAAGAGACCCAGTACTTC. The full variable domain, rest sourced from reference TRBV29-1 and TRBJ2-5, is SAVISQKPSRDICQRGTSLTIQCQVDSQVTMMFWYRQQPGQSLTLIATANQGSEATYESGFVIDKFPISRPNLTFSTLTVSNMSPEDSSIYLCSVEDGRTAQETQYFGPGTRLLVL.

This clonotype appeared many times. The chain employs TRBV2 and TRBJ2-7; no definite D call. CDR3 length: 13 amino acids. In germline, CDR1 is SNHLY, CDR2 FYNNEI. The V and J ends lost 7 bases and 2 bases respectively, with 12 bases between them. This chain's CDR3 is CASNAPFAYEQYF. CDR3 DNA: TGTGCCAGCAACGCCCCCTTCGCCTACGAGCAGTACTTC.